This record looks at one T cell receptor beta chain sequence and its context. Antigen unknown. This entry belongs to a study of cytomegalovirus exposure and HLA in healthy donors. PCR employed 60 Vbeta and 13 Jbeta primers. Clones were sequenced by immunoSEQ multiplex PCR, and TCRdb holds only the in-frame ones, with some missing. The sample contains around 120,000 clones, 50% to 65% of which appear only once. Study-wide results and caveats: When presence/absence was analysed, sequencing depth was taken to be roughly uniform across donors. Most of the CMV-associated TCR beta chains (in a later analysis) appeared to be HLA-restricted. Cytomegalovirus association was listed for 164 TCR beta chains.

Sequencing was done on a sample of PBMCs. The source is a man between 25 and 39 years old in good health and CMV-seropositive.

CDR3 DNA sequence: TGTGCCAGCAGTTTTTTCGCCAGTAGCAATCAGCCCCAGCATTTT. Protein sequence: CASSFFASSNQPQHF. The V gene is TRBV27, the J gene TRBJ1-5; D gene unclear. Germline values: CDR1 MNHEY, CDR2 SMNVEV (reference sequence). V dropped 3 bases and J dropped 0 bases, with 9 bases sitting between them. This CDR3 spans 15 amino acids.